One and the same sample provided the 3 T cell receptor beta chains below, sequenced in a study of Graves' ophthalmopathy and Graves' hyperthyroidism. TCR beta CDR3 amplification used RNA transcripts. Amplification began with first-round RT-PCR using HTBI primers, then second-round multiplex PCR was performed. TCRdb analysed the multiplex PCR reads with MiXCR anew, one entry per CDR3 protein. The profile shows approximately 410,000 distinct CDR3 sequences, 15% of them singletons. The sample was peripheral blood. These receptors all come from a woman aged 18-30 years with stable Graves' hyperthyroidism.

There are many counts of this clonotype. J is TRBJ1-2 and V is TRBV19; D is uncertain. Trimming pared 4 bases from V and 5 bases from J, leaving 11 bases between. The germline V gene has CDR1 LNHDA and CDR2 SQIVND (reference sequence). The CDR3 loop spans 13 amino acids. The CDR3 loop reads CASSTIGRYGYTF. In DNA, the CDR3 is TGTGCCAGTAGTACCATCGGGCGGTATGGCTACACCTTC.

Ten or more counts support this clonotype. The V call is TRBV11-2, the J call TRBJ1-2; D gene ambiguous. CDR1 and CDR2 (germline): SGHAT, FQNNGV. V was cut by 1 base and J by 6 bases, with 9 bases left in between. The length of the CDR3 is 13 residues. As DNA, the CDR3 is TGTGCCAGCAGCTTAGCTGAAAATGATGGCTACACCTTC. This translates into CASSLAENDGYTF.

This clonotype showed up many times. The gene calls are TRBV6-2 or TRBV6-3 and TRBJ2-7, with 7 bases lining up with TRBD1. J lost 7 bases, V lost 6 bases, and 15 bases had no gene match. The length of the CDR3 is 15 residues. Germline lookup yields CDR1 MNHEY and CDR2 SVGEGT. The CDR3 region has the DNA TGTGCCAGCAGCGAGAGACTGACATCCAGGGGGGAGCAGTACTTC. The encoded protein is CASSERLTSRGEQYF.